The present entry profiles one T cell receptor (beta chain) with its context. Trimming cost V 5 bases and J 9 bases, with 9 bases left between them. From germline, CDR1 is SEHNR and CDR2 FQNEAQ (reference sequence). The CDR3 spans 11 residues. This record belongs to a study of blood T cell repertoires in COVID-19. Study at large: There were acute and convalescent COVID-19 samples, and they came from the United States, Italy and Spain. From T cells, B-cell-depleted T cells, or PBMCs came the material, which was cDNA or gDNA.

Authors' data handling: Counts of nucleated cells, estimated from reference gene primer amplification, were obtained. Profiling relied on immunoSEQ multiplex PCR, and the TCRdb table lists in-frame clones only, not all of them. The DNA gave D and trimming, while V, J and clone size come from that table. In the table there are around 86,000 clones, around 87% of which are singletons. The sample comprised peripheral blood. The origin of this receptor is a woman aged 80 or over with acute or convalescent COVID-19. The chain uses TRBV7-9 and TRBJ2-3, with D possibly TRBD1 on 6 matching bases. CDR3 sequence reads: CASSEQGTQYF. In DNA, the CDR3 is TGTGCCAGCAGCGAACAGGGAACGCAGTATTTT.